Listed below are T cell receptor beta chains from one sample, sequenced in a study of blood T cell repertoires in COVID-19. Generated by immunoSEQ multiplex PCR, the TCRdb table keeps only in-frame clones and is missing some. The table records 100,000 to 150,000 clones, almost 85% of them present only once. Material for sequencing was peripheral blood. These receptors were taken from a woman aged 30 to 39 who had recovered from COVID-19. The CDR3 runs from the conserved cysteine through the conserved F or W. The order of the fields is clone size, J gene, V gene, CDR3 protein. Rows give clone size only sometimes, using once, few, many, or a class for an expanded clone.

>.|TRBJ2-5|TRBV11-2
CASSAGGETQYF
>.|TRBJ1-2|TRBV6-4
CASSDSGTGGGGYTF
>.|TRBJ1-1|TRBV2
CASSERARVDTEAFF
>.|TRBJ1-6|TRBV5-6
CASSSTGSDSPLHF
>.|TRBJ1-1|TRBV27
CASSLSAGLQWRGAEAFF
>.|TRBJ1-1|TRBV9
CASSVPGQGSNTEAFF
>.|TRBJ2-3|TRBV9
CASSEGLAGGLWADTQYF
>.|TRBJ1-2|TRBV5-1
CASSLIQGDYGYTF
>.|TRBJ1-1|TRBV5-1
CASSLQGYTEAFF
>.|TRBJ2-1|TRBV19
CASSLASGSYNEQFF
>.|TRBJ2-1|TRBV19
CASSNSGGANEQFF
>.|TRBJ1-2|TRBV11-2
CASSPVNYGYTF
>.|TRBJ1-1|TRBV6-5
CASRPGHLNTEAFF
>.|TRBJ2-5|TRBV5-1
CASSRESPETQYF
>.|TRBJ2-1|TRBV7-6
CASSFSGGASEQFF
>.|TRBJ2-3|TRBV15
CATSKDSLAVGTDTQYF
>.|TRBJ2-3|TRBV5-1
CASSLTGLGTDTQYF
>.|TRBJ2-7|TRBV6-5
CASTPRGRGRDEQYF
>.|TRBJ1-6|TRBV5-6
CASSLESGGSINSPLHF
>.|TRBJ1-2|TRBV19
CASSIGSGYTF
>few|TRBJ2-2|TRBV10-3
CAISDKGRDTGELFF
>.|TRBJ2-2|TRBV6-5
CAGRTSGTGELFF
>.|TRBJ1-2|TRBV6-5
CASSYISDASYGYTF
>.|TRBJ2-2|TRBV7-3
CASSLRWTSGGTGELFF
>.|TRBJ1-5|TRBV20-1
CSASKAGGGQPQHF
>.|TRBJ2-5|TRBV4-1
CASSHRGGGIRQETQYF
>.|TRBJ2-5|TRBV25-1
CASSDQRATVRGETQYF
>.|TRBJ1-1|TRBV5-1
CASSLAGEETEAFF
>.|TRBJ2-6|TRBV7-8
CASSLGRSGANVLTF
>.|TRBJ1-5|TRBV28
CASSLTTAPNQPQHF
>.|TRBJ1-2|TRBV10-3
CAISEREGRDGYTF
>few|TRBJ1-1|TRBV6-5
CASSFLTGATEAFF
>.|TRBJ1-5|TRBV12-3/TRBV12-4
CASRQGTQPQHF
>.|TRBJ1-1|TRBV19
CASRGDRARLVTEAFF
>.|TRBJ2-7|TRBV7-8
CASSVRQGPSYEQYF
>.|TRBJ2-5|TRBV2
CASSDHRVLETQYF
>.|TRBJ2-2|TRBV7-9
CASSSRQKAGAPGELFF
>few|TRBJ2-2|TRBV1
CTSSQYTSGRAGTGELFF
>.|TRBJ2-3|TRBV18
CASSNPGLAGTDTQYF
>.|TRBJ2-3|TRBV2
CASTASAPSTQYF
>few|TRBJ1-5|TRBV7-9
CASSRQEDSGHNQPQHF
>.|TRBJ1-4|TRBV5-1
CASSLDPKGGANEKLFF
>.|TRBJ2-5|TRBV24-1
CATSDSGGAKETQYF
>.|TRBJ2-1|TRBV24-1
CATSDSGNEQFF
>.|TRBJ2-3|TRBV4-2
CASRQQSGGAADTQYF
>.|TRBJ2-7|TRBV21-1
CASSKRTGESYEQYF
>.|TRBJ2-7|TRBV9
CASSAEDRGGYEQYF